The 7 T cell receptor beta chains in this list originate from one sample, sequenced in a study of blood T cell repertoires in COVID-19. Repertoires were generated with immunoSEQ multiplex PCR, while TCRdb's copy carries only in-frame clones and drops some. The data contain roughly 450,000 clones, roughly 91% of them singletons. Sequencing was carried out using PBMCs or T cells enriched from blood (not recorded which). These receptors were collected from a man aged 18 to 30 who had recovered from COVID-19.

V usage is TRBV28 and J usage is TRBJ1-5; no clear D. The V and J ends lost 4 bases and 5 bases respectively, with 12 bases between them. Germline V gene lookup returns CDR1 MDHEN and CDR2 SYDVKM. This CDR3 has 14 residues. This chain's CDR3 is CASSYGGIDQPQHF. For the CDR3, the DNA is TGTGCCAGCAGTTATGGAGGGATTGATCAGCCCCAGCATTTT.

The chain carries TRBV6-4 and TRBJ2-3, with 11 bases fitting TRBD2. The J segment lost 4 bases and the V segment lost 3 bases, leaving 3 bases of the junction unmatched. Germline CDR1 and CDR2: MRHNA and SNTAGT. The CDR3 is 15 residues long. In DNA form, the CDR3 reads TGTGCCAGCAGTGAAATAGCGGGGGGGCCAGATACGCAGTATTTT. Translation gives CASSEIAGGPDTQYF.

The chain uses TRBV18 and TRBJ2-7, with 9 bases lining up with TRBD1. The CDR3 consists of 15 residues. Germline CDR1 KGHSH, CDR2 LQKENI. Losses at the gene ends were 2 bases for V and 0 bases for J; bases not matched to a gene: 2. CDR3 region: CASSPRDRDSYEQYF. CDR3 nucleotides: TGTGCCAGCTCACCAAGGGACAGGGACTCCTACGAGCAGTACTTC.

The chain is built from TRBV19 and TRBJ1-5; D is perhaps TRBD1 (5 bases). Per the germline V gene, CDR1 is LNHDA and CDR2 is SQIVND (reference sequence). V lost 7 bases to trimming and J lost 2 bases, with 15 bases between them. This CDR3 is 15 amino acids long. The DNA of the CDR3 is TGTGCCAGTACTCCGGGCCAGGGTCGCAATCAGCCCCAGCATTTT. Amino acids: CASTPGQGRNQPQHF.

The genes are TRBV2 and TRBJ2-1; the D gene is possibly TRBD2 (7 bases). Germline V CDR1 and CDR2: SNHLY, FYNNEI. V was shortened by 5 bases and J by 8 bases, with 19 bases between the two germline ends. The CDR3 extends over 15 amino acids. In DNA form, the CDR3 reads TGTGCCAGCAGTTCCGCGGGGGCCGGATCGGATGAGCAGTTCTTC. It specifies CASSSAGAGSDEQFF.

The gene calls are TRBV9 and TRBJ1-1, with D unclear. Looked up from germline, CDR1 is SGDLS and CDR2 is YYNGEE. Trimming took off 3 bases at V and 1 base at J, with 7 bases between the two ends. The CDR3 is 13 residues long. This chain's CDR3 is CASSGVANTEAFF. CDR3 in DNA: TGTGCCAGCAGCGGCGTCGCGAACACTGAAGCTTTCTTT.

This clone was recorded once. The chain couples TRBV7-2 to TRBJ1-6, with D hard to call. CDR1 and CDR2 from the germline V gene are SGHTA and FQGNSA. The germline V and J ends were trimmed by 4 bases and 8 bases, with 9 bases remaining between them. The CDR3 is 13 amino acids. CDR3 bases: TGTGCCAGCAGCTCAGAGGTCCATTCACCCCTCCACTTT. It translates to CASSSEVHSPLHF.